Following are 7 T cell receptor beta chains from one sample sequenced in a study of shared clonotypes between healthy human individuals. Data came from immunoSEQ multiplex PCR; TCRdb stores just in-frame clones and leaves some out. The data contain 660,000 or so clones, 95% to 97% of them singletons. The naive CD8 subset, CD45RO-negative cells positively selected for CCR7, excluded terminally differentiated effector memory CD45RA+ cells. Sequenced sample: naive CD8+ T cells sorted from blood. The receptors shown here come from a woman aged 25 to 39 in good health.

The V and J genes are TRBV28 and TRBJ1-2; D is ambiguous. Germline assignment: CDR1 MDHEN and CDR2 SYDVKM. The CDR3 is made up of 13 amino acids. The V end lost 2 bases, the J end lost 1 base, and 5 bases lay between the germline ends. The CDR3, as DNA: TGTGCCAGCAGTTTAAGCTTTAACTATGGCTACACCTTC. Its protein product is CASSLSFNYGYTF.

The chain joins TRBV7-9 to TRBJ1-3; 7 bases agree with TRBD1. The CDR3 has 14 amino acids. V was pared by 9 bases and J by 0 bases, with 5 bases of the junction left unmatched. Germline CDR1 and CDR2: SEHNR and FQNEAQ (reference sequence). Here the CDR3 DNA reads TGTGCCAGTATGGGACAGAGCTCTGGAAACACCATATATTTT. This sequence encodes CASMGQSSGNTIYF.

This chain connects TRBV28 to TRBJ1-1; perhaps TRBD1 as D (6 bases). The CDR3 totals 16 residues. Looked up from germline, CDR1 is MDHEN and CDR2 is SYDVKM. Trimming left V 3 bases short and J 0 bases short, with 14 bases between. The DNA of the CDR3 is TGTGCCAGCAGTTTGGAACAGGGACGGCTGAACACTGAAGCTTTCTTT. Protein product: CASSLEQGRLNTEAFF.

The chain recombines TRBV4-2 with TRBJ2-1; no definite D call. The germline V gene encodes CDR1 LGHNA and CDR2 YNFKEQ. This CDR3 spans 13 amino acids. Trimming took off 0 bases at V and 7 bases at J, with 7 bases between the two ends. CDR3 protein: CASSQDPLNEQFF. The CDR3 nucleotides are TGTGCCAGCAGCCAAGATCCCCTGAATGAGCAGTTCTTC.

As regards this clone: Other DNA variants within this sample encode the same CDR3. The chain's CDR3 is CASSPWTSGTDTQYF. CDR3 DNA sequence: TGCGCCAGCAGCCCATGGACTAGCGGGACTGATACGCAGTATTTT. This sequence joins TRBV5-1 and TRBJ2-3, with 12 positions matching TRBD2. The V and J ends lost 4 bases and 6 bases, in that order; junction bases with no gene match: 6. Germline V lookup: CDR1 SGHRS, CDR2 YFSETQ. The CDR3 is 15 residues long.

The chain has TRBV10-3 and TRBJ1-3; D remains ambiguous. CDR3 size: 10 residues. Germline CDR1 is ENHRY and CDR2 is SYGVKD. Trimming left V 10 bases short and J 3 bases short, with 4 bases between. The CDR3 DNA follows: TGTGCCACATATGGAAACACCATATATTTT. Its translation is CATYGNTIYF.

The chain couples TRBV27 to TRBJ2-3, with 10 bases fitting TRBD2. From germline, CDR1 is MNHEY and CDR2 SMNVEV (reference sequence). The J segment lost 0 bases and the V segment lost 5 bases, leaving 2 bases of the junction unmatched. The CDR3 length is 15 residues. The DNA of the CDR3 is TGTGCCAGCAGTGAGACTAGCGGGAGCACAGATACGCAGTATTTT. Protein: CASSETSGSTDTQYF.